This record covers a single T cell receptor (beta chain). Its specificity is not known. The source of the sample is a study of T cell responses to AZD1222 COVID-19 vaccine. Study results and limitations: Spike as a whole was targeted by vaccine-associated CD4 TCRs, dominant at 160-218 and 743-854. Reportedly, nearly half of unique spike TCRs recognized epitopes outside B.1.351/B.1.1.7 mutations. Clonal diversity may have been underestimated, and the donors were mostly white British, with more females than males.

Assay: immunoSEQ multiplex PCR; the TCRdb copy retains only in-frame clones and omits some. The sample lists under 55,000 clones, about 88% seen once, with roughly 10% in the top ten. Deletions cut 0 bases from V and 2 bases from J, with 10 bases between. Germline CDR1 and CDR2: SGHRS and YFSETQ. The CDR3 has 15 amino acids. The material sequenced was peripheral blood, taken on day 0 of AZD1222 vaccination. The sequence was obtained from an adult in good health. The chain has TRBV5-1 and TRBJ2-3, with no clear D. The chain's CDR3 is CASSLVPGSTDTQYF. The CDR3 nucleotides read TGCGCCAGCAGCTTGGTACCGGGTTCCACAGATACGCAGTATTTT. Based on the CDR3 plus reference TRBV5-1 and TRBJ2-3, the full variable domain is KAGVTQTPRYLIKTRGQQVTLSCSPISGHRSVSWYQQTPGQGLQFLFEYFSETQRNKGNFPGRFSGRQFSNSRSEMNVSTLELGDSALYLCASSLVPGSTDTQYFGPGTRLTVL.